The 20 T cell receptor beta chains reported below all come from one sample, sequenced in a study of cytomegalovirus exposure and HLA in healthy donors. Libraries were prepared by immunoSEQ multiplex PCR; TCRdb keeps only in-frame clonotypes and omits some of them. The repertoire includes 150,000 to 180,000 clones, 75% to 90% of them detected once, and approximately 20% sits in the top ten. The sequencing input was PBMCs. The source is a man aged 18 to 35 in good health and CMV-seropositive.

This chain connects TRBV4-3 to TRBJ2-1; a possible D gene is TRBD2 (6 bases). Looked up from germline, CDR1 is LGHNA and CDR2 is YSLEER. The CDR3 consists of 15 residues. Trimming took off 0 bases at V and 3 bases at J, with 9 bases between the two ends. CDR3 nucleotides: TGCGCCAGCAGCCAAGAGTGGCGGGGCTACAATGAGCAGTTCTTC. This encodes CASSQEWRGYNEQFF.

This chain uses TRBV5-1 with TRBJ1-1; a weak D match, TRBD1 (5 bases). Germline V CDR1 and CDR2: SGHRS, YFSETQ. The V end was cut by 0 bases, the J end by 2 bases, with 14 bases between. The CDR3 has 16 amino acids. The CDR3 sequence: CASSLESQGLNTEAFF. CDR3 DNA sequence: TGCGCCAGCAGCTTGGAATCGCAGGGTTTAAACACTGAAGCTTTCTTT.

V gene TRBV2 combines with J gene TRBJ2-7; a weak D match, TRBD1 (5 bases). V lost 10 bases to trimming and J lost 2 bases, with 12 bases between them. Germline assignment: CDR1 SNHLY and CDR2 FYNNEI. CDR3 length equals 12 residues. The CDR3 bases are TGTGCCACTCACAGGACGCCCTACGAGCAGTACTTC. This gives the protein CATHRTPYEQYF.

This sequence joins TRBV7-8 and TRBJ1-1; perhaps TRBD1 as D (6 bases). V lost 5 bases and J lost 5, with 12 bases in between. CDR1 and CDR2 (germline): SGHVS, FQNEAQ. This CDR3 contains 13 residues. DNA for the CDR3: TGTGCCAGCAGCCCACTCAGGGGAACTGAAGCTTTCTTT. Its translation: CASSPLRGTEAFF.

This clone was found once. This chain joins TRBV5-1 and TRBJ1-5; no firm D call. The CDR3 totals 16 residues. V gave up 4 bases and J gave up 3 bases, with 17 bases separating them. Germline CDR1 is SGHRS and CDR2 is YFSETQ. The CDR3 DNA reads TGCGCCAGCAGCCTCGGACCCGGCGGGGTCAATCAGCCCCAGCATTTT. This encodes CASSLGPGGVNQPQHF.

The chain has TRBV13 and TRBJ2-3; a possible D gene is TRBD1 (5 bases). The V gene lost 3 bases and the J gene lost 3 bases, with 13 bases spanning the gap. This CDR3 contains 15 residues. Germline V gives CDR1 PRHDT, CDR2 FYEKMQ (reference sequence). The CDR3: CASSLDGQQTDTQYF. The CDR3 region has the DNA TGTGCCAGCAGCTTGGACGGACAACAAACAGATACGCAGTATTTT.

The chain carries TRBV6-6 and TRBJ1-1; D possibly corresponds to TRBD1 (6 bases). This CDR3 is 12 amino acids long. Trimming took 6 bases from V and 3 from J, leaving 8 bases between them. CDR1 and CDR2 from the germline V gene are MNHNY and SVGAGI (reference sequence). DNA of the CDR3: TGTGCCAGCAGGAGACAGGACACTGAAGCTTTCTTT. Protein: CASRRQDTEAFF.

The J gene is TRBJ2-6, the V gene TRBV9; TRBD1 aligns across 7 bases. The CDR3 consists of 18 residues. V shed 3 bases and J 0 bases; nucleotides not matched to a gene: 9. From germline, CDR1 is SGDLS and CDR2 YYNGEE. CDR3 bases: TGTGCCAGCAGCGATATAGACAGGGACGCCTCTGGGGCCAACGTCCTGACTTTC. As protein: CASSDIDRDASGANVLTF.

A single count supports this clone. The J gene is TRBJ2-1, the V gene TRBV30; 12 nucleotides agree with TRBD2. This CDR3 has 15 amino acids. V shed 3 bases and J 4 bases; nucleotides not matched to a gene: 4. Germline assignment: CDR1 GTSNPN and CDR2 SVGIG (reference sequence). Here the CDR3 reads CAWSPGTSGYNEQFF. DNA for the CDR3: TGTGCCTGGAGCCCCGGGACTAGCGGGTACAATGAGCAGTTCTTC.

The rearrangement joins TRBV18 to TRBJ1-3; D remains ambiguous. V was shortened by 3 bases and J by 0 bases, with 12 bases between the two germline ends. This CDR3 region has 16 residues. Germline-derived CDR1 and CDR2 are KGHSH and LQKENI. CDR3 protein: CASSPEGLSSGNTIYF. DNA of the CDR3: TGTGCCAGCTCACCCGAGGGCTTAAGCTCTGGAAACACCATATATTTT.

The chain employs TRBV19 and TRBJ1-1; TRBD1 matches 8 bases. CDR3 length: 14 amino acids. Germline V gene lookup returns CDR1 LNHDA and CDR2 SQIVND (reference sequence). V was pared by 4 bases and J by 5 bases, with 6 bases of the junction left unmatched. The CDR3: CASSTQGARTEAFF. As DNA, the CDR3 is TGTGCCAGTAGTACCCAGGGGGCGAGAACTGAAGCTTTCTTT.

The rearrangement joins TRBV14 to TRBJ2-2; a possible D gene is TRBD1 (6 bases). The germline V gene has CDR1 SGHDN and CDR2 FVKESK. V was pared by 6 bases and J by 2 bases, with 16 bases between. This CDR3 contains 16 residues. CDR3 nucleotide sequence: TGTGCCAGCAGAGACGAACAGGGATTAAACACCGGGGAGCTGTTTTTT. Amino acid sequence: CASRDEQGLNTGELFF.

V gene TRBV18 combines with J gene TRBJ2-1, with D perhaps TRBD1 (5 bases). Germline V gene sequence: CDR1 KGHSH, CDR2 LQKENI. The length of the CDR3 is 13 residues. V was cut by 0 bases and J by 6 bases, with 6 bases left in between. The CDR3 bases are TGTGCCAGCTCACCACCAGGGGTCAATGAGCAGTTCTTC. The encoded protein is CASSPPGVNEQFF.

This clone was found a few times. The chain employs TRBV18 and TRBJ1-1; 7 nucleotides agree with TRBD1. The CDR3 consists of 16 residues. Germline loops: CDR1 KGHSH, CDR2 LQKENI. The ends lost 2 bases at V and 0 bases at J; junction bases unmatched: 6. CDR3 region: CASSPDRAIMNTEAFF. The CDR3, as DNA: TGTGCCAGCTCACCAGACAGGGCGATCATGAACACTGAAGCTTTCTTT. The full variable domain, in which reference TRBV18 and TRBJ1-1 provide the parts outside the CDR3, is NAGVMQNPRHLVRRRGQEARLRCSPMKGHSHVYWYRQLPEEGLKFMVYLQKENIIDESGMPKERFSAEFPKEGPSILRIQQVVRGDSAAYFCASSPDRAIMNTEAFFGQGTRLTVV.

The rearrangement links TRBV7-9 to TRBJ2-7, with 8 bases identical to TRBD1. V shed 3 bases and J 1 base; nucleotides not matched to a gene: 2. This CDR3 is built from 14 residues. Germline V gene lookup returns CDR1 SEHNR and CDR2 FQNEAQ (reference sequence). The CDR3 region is CASSFTGGSYEQYF. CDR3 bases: TGTGCCAGCAGCTTTACAGGGGGGTCCTACGAGCAGTACTTC.

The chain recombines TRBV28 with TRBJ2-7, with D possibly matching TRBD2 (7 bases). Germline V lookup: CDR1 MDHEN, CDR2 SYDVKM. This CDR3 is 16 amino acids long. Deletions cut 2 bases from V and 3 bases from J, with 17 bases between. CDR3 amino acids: CASSLGGASSVYEQYF. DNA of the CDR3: TGTGCCAGCAGTTTAGGGGGGGCCTCGTCGGTCTACGAGCAGTACTTC.

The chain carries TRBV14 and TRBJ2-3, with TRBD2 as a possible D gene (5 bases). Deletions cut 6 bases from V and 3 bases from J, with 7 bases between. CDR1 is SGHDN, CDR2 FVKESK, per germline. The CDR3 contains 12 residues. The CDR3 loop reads CASSWTTDTQYF. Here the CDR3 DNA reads TGTGCCAGCAGTTGGACTACAGATACGCAGTATTTT. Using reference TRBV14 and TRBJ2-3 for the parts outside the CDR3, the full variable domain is EAGVTQFPSHSVIEKGQTVTLRCDPISGHDNLYWYRRVMGKEIKFLLHFVKESKQDESGMPNNRFLAERTGGTYSTLKVQPAELEDSGVYFCASSWTTDTQYFGPGTRLTVL.

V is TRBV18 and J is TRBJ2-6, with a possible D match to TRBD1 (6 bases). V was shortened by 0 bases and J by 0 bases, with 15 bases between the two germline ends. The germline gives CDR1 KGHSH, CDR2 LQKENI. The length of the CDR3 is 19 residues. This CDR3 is CASSPPLGSGHSGANVLTF. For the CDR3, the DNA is TGTGCCAGCTCACCACCGTTGGGGTCGGGACACTCTGGGGCCAACGTCCTGACTTTC.

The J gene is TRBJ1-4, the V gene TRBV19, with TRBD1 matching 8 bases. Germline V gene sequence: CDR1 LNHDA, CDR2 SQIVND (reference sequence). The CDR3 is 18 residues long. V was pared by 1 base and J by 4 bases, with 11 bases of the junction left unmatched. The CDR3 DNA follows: TGTGCCAGTAGTATAGCCCCCGGGACAGGAGGGCTTAATGAAAAACTGTTTTTT. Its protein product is CASSIAPGTGGLNEKLFF.

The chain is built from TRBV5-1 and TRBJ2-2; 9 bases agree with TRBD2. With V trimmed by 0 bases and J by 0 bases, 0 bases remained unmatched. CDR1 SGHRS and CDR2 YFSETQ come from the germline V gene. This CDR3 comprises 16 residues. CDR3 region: CASSLGLAANTGELFF. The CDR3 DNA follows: TGCGCCAGCAGCTTGGGACTAGCGGCGAACACCGGGGAGCTGTTTTTT.